Listed here are 3 T cell receptor beta chains from one sample, sequenced in a study of early T cells in non-severe SARS-CoV-2 infection. TCRdb re-called the 5' RACE reads with MiXCR, one entry per CDR3 protein. The data hold approximately 68,000 distinct CDR3 sequences, with about 9.5% observed a single time. The sequencing here drew on whole blood, taken at baseline. These receptors came from an adult who was a healthcare worker with PCR-confirmed SARS-CoV-2 infection or an uninfected control (not recorded which).

This clonotype was seen more than once but under ten times. The genes are TRBV6-5 and TRBJ2-7; 7 nucleotides agree with TRBD2. CDR3 length equals 14 residues. J lost 5 bases, V lost 11 bases, and 15 bases had no gene match. Germline CDR1 MNHEY, CDR2 SVGAGI. CDR3 loop: CAATPGLVVDEQYF. In nucleotides, the CDR3 is TGTGCCGCGACCCCAGGACTAGTAGTTGACGAGCAGTACTTC.

This clonotype was found a few times. This sequence joins TRBV20-1 and TRBJ1-1; perhaps TRBD1 as D (5 bases). The CDR3 runs 12 residues. V lost 6 bases to trimming and J lost 4 bases, with 12 bases between them. Germline CDR1 reads DFQATT; CDR2 reads SNEGSKA (reference sequence). The CDR3 spells CSAPGDGTEAFF. The CDR3 nucleotides read TGCAGTGCGCCGGGGGATGGCACTGAAGCTTTCTTT.

J is TRBJ1-6 and V is TRBV30, with TRBD1 identical over 7 bases. This CDR3 contains 14 residues. With 4 bases clipped from V and 5 bases from J, the junction kept 5 bases outside the gene matches. Germline CDR1 reads GTSNPN; CDR2 reads SVGIG (reference sequence). CDR3 residues: CAWTKGTDNSPLHF. The CDR3 DNA is TGTGCCTGGACCAAAGGGACAGATAATTCACCCCTCCACTTT. Full variable domain (outside the CDR3, taken from reference TRBV30 and TRBJ1-6): SQTIHQWPATLVQPVGSPLSLECTVEGTSNPNLYWYRQAAGRGLQLLFYSVGIGQISSEVPQNLSASRPQDRQFILSSKKLLLSDSGFYLCAWTKGTDNSPLHFGNGTRLTVT.